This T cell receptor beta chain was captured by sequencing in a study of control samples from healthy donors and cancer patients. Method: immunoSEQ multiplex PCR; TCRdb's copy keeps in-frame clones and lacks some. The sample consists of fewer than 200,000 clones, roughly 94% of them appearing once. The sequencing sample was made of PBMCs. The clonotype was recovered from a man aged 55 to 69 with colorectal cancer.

Here the CDR3 DNA reads TGTGCCAGAAGATTCGGGACTAGCGCGAACACCGGGGAGCTGTTTTTT. It specifies CARRFGTSANTGELFF. The rearrangement links TRBV7-5 to TRBJ2-2; TRBD2, the table's D call, lacks a check against the DNA. TRBV7-5 has pseudogene status. The CDR3 has 16 amino acids.